This TCR beta chain was sequenced during a study of CD8+ T cells in alopecia areata. Study-level points and caveats: Higher clonality than in normal scalp was seen in lesional scalp, especially alopecia totalis/universalis.

The trim removed 5 bases at V and 8 bases at J, leaving 6 bases unmatched. CDR1 and CDR2 from the germline V gene are GTSNPN and SVGIG (reference sequence). This CDR3 comprises 12 residues. As for this clone: Its target is not known.

Collection of lesional scalp punch biopsies and peripheral blood was performed in alopecia areata patients. T lymphocytes (CD4+ and CD8+) were sorted from PBMCs. cDNA reverse transcribed from extracted RNA served as the sequencing template. Data came from immunoSEQ multiplex PCR; TCRdb stores just in-frame clones and leaves some out. The data show 100,000 to 150,000 clones, about 47% seen once. The TCR comes from a human donor with alopecia areata. The sample was CD8+ T cells sorted from blood, taken at week 0. The chain links TRBV30 to TRBJ1-1, with 9 nucleotides matching TRBD1. The CDR3 sequence: CAWWGDRVEAFF. The CDR3 nucleotides are TGTGCCTGGTGGGGGGACAGGGTGGAAGCTTTCTTT. Full variable domain (remainder filled in from reference TRBV30 and TRBJ1-1): SQTIHQWPATLVQPVGSPLSLECTVEGTSNPNLYWYRQAAGRGLQLLFYSVGIGQISSEVPQNLSASRPQDRQFILSSKKLLLSDSGFYLCAWWGDRVEAFFGQGTRLTVV.